The 28 T cell receptor beta chains reported below all come from one sample, sequenced in a study of blood T cell repertoires in COVID-19. The repertoire was sequenced with immunoSEQ multiplex PCR; TCRdb's copy has only in-frame clones and lacks some. Counted here are roughly 140,000 clones, under 90% occurring once; the ten biggest clones make up 30% to 45%. Material for sequencing was peripheral blood. The receptor source for this set is a human donor in a cohort sampled during active COVID-19.

The rearrangement joins TRBV10-3 to TRBJ1-5; 7 bases map to TRBD1. CDR1 is ENHRY, CDR2 SYGVKD, per germline. V was clipped by 4 bases and J by 5 bases; unmatched bases: 5. This CDR3 is built from 14 residues. CDR3 sequence reads: CAISGQQGDQPQHF. DNA for the CDR3: TGTGCCATCAGTGGGCAGCAGGGGGATCAGCCCCAGCATTTT.

The chain combines TRBV19 with TRBJ1-4, with D perhaps matching TRBD1 (6 bases). Germline-derived CDR1 and CDR2 are LNHDA and SQIVND (reference sequence). The CDR3 runs 15 residues. V shed 5 bases and J shed 5 bases, with 15 bases lying between them. In DNA form, the CDR3 reads TGTGCCAGTAGTCCGGCGGGCAGGGGCAATGAAAAACTGTTTTTT. It yields the protein CASSPAGRGNEKLFF.

The V gene is TRBV7-2, the J gene TRBJ1-1, with TRBD1 as a possible D gene (6 bases). V was clipped by 4 bases and J by 1 base, with 13 bases between them. The CDR3 is 15 amino acids. Germline values: CDR1 SGHTA, CDR2 FQGNSA. The CDR3 region is CASSSAGTRNTEAFF. The CDR3, as DNA: TGTGCCAGCAGCTCCGCCGGGACAAGGAACACTGAAGCTTTCTTT.

The J gene is TRBJ2-7, the V gene TRBV28; D is perhaps TRBD2 (5 bases). The germline gives CDR1 MDHEN, CDR2 SYDVKM. The V end lost 3 bases, the J end lost 4 bases, and 7 bases lay between the germline ends. The CDR3 is made up of 12 amino acids. The CDR3 DNA reads TGTGCCAGCAGTTTGGGAGTTTACGAGCAGTACTTC. It translates to CASSLGVYEQYF.

The gene calls are TRBV10-3 and TRBJ2-3; D gene uncertain. CDR3 length equals 14 residues. Germline CDR1 ENHRY, CDR2 SYGVKD. V was trimmed by 3 bases and J by 0 bases, leaving 7 bases between them. Here the CDR3 reads CAISDSSSTDTQYF. CDR3 DNA sequence: TGTGCCATCAGTGATAGCTCCAGCACAGATACGCAGTATTTT.

Many counts were recorded for this clone. This chain uses TRBV5-8 with TRBJ1-5; 7 nucleotides agree with TRBD1. The CDR3 spans 16 residues. V lost 4 bases and J lost 0; bases outside the gene matches: 7. Germline-derived CDR1 and CDR2 are SGHTS and YDEGEE. The CDR3, as DNA: TGTGCCAGCAGCCCTACAGGGGTCTATAGCAATCAGCCCCAGCATTTT. This codes for CASSPTGVYSNQPQHF. Using reference TRBV5-8 and TRBJ1-5 for the parts outside the CDR3, the full variable domain is EAGVTQSPTHLIKTRGQQATLRCSPISGHTSVYWYQQALGLGLQFLLWYDEGEERNRGNFPPRFSGRQFPNYSSELNVNALELEDSALYLCASSPTGVYSNQPQHFGDGTRLSIL.

V usage is TRBV6-1 and J usage is TRBJ2-7; 12 bases line up with TRBD1. The germline V gene encodes CDR1 MNHNS and CDR2 SASEGT. V was pared by 3 bases and J by 2 bases, with 5 bases of the junction left unmatched. CDR3 size: 16 residues. DNA for the CDR3: TGTGCCAGCAGTGACGACCGGGACAGGGGGCCCTACGAGCAGTACTTC. It codes for CASSDDRDRGPYEQYF.

V and J are TRBV9 and TRBJ2-3, with D possibly TRBD2 on 6 matching bases. Germline loops: CDR1 SGDLS, CDR2 YYNGEE. V was pared by 0 bases and J by 2 bases, with 16 bases between. The CDR3 sequence is 17 residues long. CDR3 sequence: CASSVGRRGTYTDTQYF. The CDR3 DNA sequence: TGTGCCAGCAGCGTAGGGCGGCGGGGAACCTACACAGATACGCAGTATTTT.

The chain employs TRBV4-1 and TRBJ1-5, with TRBD1 matching 7 bases. The CDR3 loop spans 16 amino acids. From germline, CDR1 is MGHRA and CDR2 YSYEKL. V lost 0 bases and J lost 5; bases outside the gene matches: 7. CDR3: CASSQEGRGDYQPQHF. CDR3 nucleotide sequence: TGCGCCAGCAGCCAAGAGGGCAGGGGGGACTATCAGCCCCAGCATTTT.

V is TRBV25-1 and J is TRBJ1-5; D is uncertain. The ends were cut back, 3 bases at V and 0 bases at J, with 6 bases in the middle. This CDR3 comprises 14 residues. Germline V lookup: CDR1 MGHDK, CDR2 SYGVNS. As DNA, the CDR3 is TGTGCCAGCAGTGAGCCCTATAGCAATCAGCCCCAGCATTTT. Translating it yields CASSEPYSNQPQHF.

Only one count was recorded for this clone. The rearrangement joins TRBV7-2 to TRBJ1-1, with D perhaps TRBD1 (6 bases). Trimming took 4 bases from V and 1 from J, leaving 13 bases between them. This CDR3 spans 15 amino acids. CDR1 and CDR2 (germline): SGHTA, FQGNSA. In nucleotides, the CDR3 is TGTGCCAGCAGCTCTACCCTAGGGGGGAACACTGAAGCTTTCTTT. Its translation: CASSSTLGGNTEAFF.

This chain links TRBV7-9 with TRBJ2-3; TRBD2 is a possible D gene (5 bases). The germline CDR1 and CDR2 sequences are SEHNR and FQNEAQ (reference sequence). Trimming left V 1 base short and J 14 bases short, with 13 bases between. There are 12 residues in the CDR3. The CDR3 bases are TGTGCCAGCAGCTTAGTCGGGGATCAGGTGTATTTT. This translates into CASSLVGDQVYF.

The chain recombines TRBV18 with TRBJ1-2, with no clear D. The CDR3 has 15 residues. Germline loops: CDR1 KGHSH, CDR2 LQKENI. The V end lost 1 base, the J end lost 0 bases, and 9 bases lay between the germline ends. CDR3 region: CASSPRPEANYGYTF. CDR3 DNA sequence: TGTGCCAGCTCACCACGGCCTGAAGCTAACTATGGCTACACCTTC.

The CDR3 DNA is TGTGCCAGCAGCCAGGAACTAGCAGATACGCAGTATTTT. Encoded protein: CASSQELADTQYF. This chain connects TRBV14 to TRBJ2-3, with TRBD2 as a possible D gene (5 bases). CDR3 length: 13 residues. With 3 bases removed from V and 4 bases from J, the gap between germline ends came to 8 bases. Germline V gene lookup returns CDR1 SGHDN and CDR2 FVKESK.

This chain uses TRBV6-2 or TRBV6-3 with TRBJ1-5; 9 positions match TRBD1. The CDR3 consists of 14 residues. V dropped 4 bases and J dropped 7; count of bases not matched to a gene: 5. Germline-derived CDR1 and CDR2 are MNHEY and SVGEGT. The CDR3 region is CASSFRQGGQPQHF. CDR3 DNA sequence: TGTGCCAGCAGTTTTCGACAGGGGGGGCAGCCCCAGCATTTT.

This clone was seen once. This chain uses TRBV20-1 with TRBJ2-5, with D uncertain. V was trimmed by 4 bases and J by 10 bases, leaving 13 bases between them. The CDR3 length is 11 residues. The V gene's germline CDR1 is DFQATT and CDR2 SNEGSKA (reference sequence). DNA of the CDR3: TGCAGTGCTAATGCCCGCATCGGCCAGTACTTC. Translating it yields CSANARIGQYF.

V usage is TRBV4-3 and J usage is TRBJ2-1; 9 positions match TRBD2. CDR1 LGHNA and CDR2 YSLEER come from the germline V gene. With V trimmed by 1 base and J by 1 base, 2 bases remained unmatched. There are 16 residues in the CDR3. This CDR3 is CASSQGSGGSYNEQFF. In nucleotides, the CDR3 is TGCGCCAGCAGCCAAGGTAGCGGGGGTTCCTACAATGAGCAGTTCTTC.

The chain combines TRBV14 with TRBJ1-2; TRBD1 agrees at 7 bases. V lost 4 bases, J lost 7 bases, and 6 bases stayed unmatched. Germline loops: CDR1 SGHDN, CDR2 FVKESK. This CDR3 is built from 13 residues. In DNA, the CDR3 is TGTGCCAGCAGCCGACAGGGCTCGGGTGGCTACACCTTC. It is translated as CASSRQGSGGYTF.

This rearrangement joins TRBV12-3 or TRBV12-4 to TRBJ2-2; no reliable D call. Deletions cut 5 bases from V and 8 bases from J, with 12 bases between. The CDR3 contains 13 residues. The CDR3 spells CASSPSTYGELFF. In DNA, the CDR3 is TGTGCCAGCAGTCCCTCGACATATGGGGAGCTGTTTTTT.

Relative to its sample, this clone is medium-sized. The chain's CDR3 is CASSQGSGGAADTQYF. The CDR3 nucleotides are TGCGCCAGCAGCCAGGGTAGCGGGGGGGCAGCAGATACGCAGTATTTT. The gene calls are TRBV4-3 and TRBJ2-3; TRBD2 aligns across 11 bases. The CDR3 covers 16 residues. Germline CDR1 is LGHNA and CDR2 is YSLEER. V was pared by 3 bases and J by 4 bases, with 6 bases of the junction left unmatched.

The chain employs TRBV4-1 and TRBJ1-5; D is perhaps TRBD1 (5 bases). V was shortened by 0 bases and J by 1 base, with 13 bases between the two germline ends. The CDR3 length is 17 residues. Looked up from germline, CDR1 is MGHRA and CDR2 is YSYEKL. In DNA, the CDR3 is TGCGCCAGCAGCCAAGATTTCGGGGGAAGGAGCAATCAGCCCCAGCATTTT. This translates into CASSQDFGGRSNQPQHF.

The V and J genes are TRBV30 and TRBJ2-5; D may be TRBD2 (5 bases). V was cut by 1 base and J by 9 bases, with 18 bases left in between. The CDR3 contains 14 residues. Germline CDR1 is GTSNPN and CDR2 is SVGIG (reference sequence). This CDR3 is CAWSGVTDSGAQYF. The DNA of the CDR3 is TGTGCCTGGAGTGGTGTGACGGATTCCGGGGCCCAGTACTTC.

The V and J genes are TRBV7-2 and TRBJ1-5; 7 bases are a match to TRBD1. The J segment lost 6 bases and the V segment lost 2 bases, leaving 7 bases of the junction unmatched. Germline assignment: CDR1 SGHTA and CDR2 FQGNSA. This CDR3 region has 15 residues. Here the CDR3 DNA reads TGTGCCAGCAGCTTACAGACAGGGCTGCTTCAGCCCCAGCATTTT. Amino acid sequence: CASSLQTGLLQPQHF.

The CDR3 region has the DNA TGTGCCAGCAGTTATGAGTGGGGCCGGGGGGACACTGAAGCTTTCTTT. Translated, it gives CASSYEWGRGDTEAFF. The V gene is TRBV6-2 or TRBV6-3, the J gene TRBJ1-1, with TRBD1 as a possible D gene (5 bases). The CDR3 runs to 16 residues. Trimming stripped 3 bases from V and 3 bases from J, with 17 bases between. Looked up from germline, CDR1 is MNHEY and CDR2 is SVGEGT.

The chain employs TRBV7-2 and TRBJ1-3, with no clear D. Trimming removed 4 bases at V and 0 bases at J, with 10 bases between. The length of the CDR3 is 15 residues. Germline assignment: CDR1 SGHTA and CDR2 FQGNSA. CDR3 in amino acids: CASSSTADSGNTIYF. The CDR3 nucleotides are TGTGCCAGCAGCTCCACAGCTGACTCTGGAAACACCATATATTTT.

This chain connects TRBV29-1 to TRBJ2-7; perhaps TRBD2 as D (6 bases). Germline CDR1 SQVTM, CDR2 ANQGSEA. This CDR3 is built from 12 residues. Trimming took off 4 bases at V and 1 base at J, with 8 bases between the two ends. CDR3 sequence (DNA): TGCAGCGTTGGGGGGGAATCCTACGAGCAGTACTTC. Encoded protein: CSVGGESYEQYF.

The genes are TRBV15 and TRBJ1-5; tentative D call: TRBD1 (5 bases). V lost 0 bases and J 3 bases, leaving 9 bases between the germline ends. This CDR3 is 15 amino acids long. Germline V CDR1 and CDR2: LNHNV, YYDKDF (reference sequence). Here the CDR3 DNA reads TGTGCCACCAGCAGAGATAAGGGGTACAATCAGCCCCAGCATTTT. It specifies CATSRDKGYNQPQHF.

CDR3 sequence (DNA): TGTGCCAGCAGTTTGGGACAGACCACTGAAGCTTTCTTT. Its translation: CASSLGQTTEAFF. This chain uses TRBV12-3 or TRBV12-4 with TRBJ1-1; 7 bases agree with TRBD1. CDR3 length equals 13 residues. V was clipped by 3 bases and J by 4 bases; unmatched bases: 2.